The rows below give T cell receptor beta chains drawn from one sample of a study of glioma-infiltrating T cells after dendritic cell vaccination. The protocol was immunoSEQ multiplex PCR, while the TCRdb copy is restricted to in-frame clones and leaves out a portion. The data contain about 3,100 clones, over 75% of them singletons. The sample here was tumor tissue, taken before dendritic cell vaccination. The source of these receptors is a human donor with glioblastoma. CDR3s include the opening cysteine and the closing phenylalanine or tryptophan. The D gene is left open where the match is weak. Only some rows state a clone size, as once, few, many or a class for expanded clones.

D gene: .; J gene: TRBJ1-1; V gene: TRBV6-5; clone size: .; CDR3 protein: CASSYTTTGLREAFF; CDR3 DNA: TGTGCCAGCAGTTACACAACAACAGGTCTCCGTGAAGCTTTCTTT
D gene: .; J gene: TRBJ1-3; V gene: TRBV30; clone size: .; CDR3 protein: CAWRKQGFGNTIYF; CDR3 DNA: TGTGCCTGGAGGAAACAGGGTTTTGGAAACACCATATATTTT
D gene: TRBD2; J gene: TRBJ2-3; V gene: TRBV19; clone size: .; CDR3 protein: CASSSTSGSTDTQYF; CDR3 DNA: TGTGCCAGTAGTAGTACTAGCGGAAGCACAGATACGCAGTATTTT
D gene: .; J gene: TRBJ1-2; V gene: TRBV4-3; clone size: .; CDR3 protein: CASSQDQGPDSYGYTF; CDR3 DNA: TGCGCCAGCAGCCAAGACCAGGGTCCCGACTCCTATGGCTACACCTTC
D gene: .; J gene: TRBJ2-1; V gene: TRBV2; clone size: .; CDR3 protein: CASKGMLLEQFF; CDR3 DNA: TGTGCCAGCAAGGGGATGTTACTTGAGCAGTTCTTC
D gene: TRBD2; J gene: TRBJ2-3; V gene: TRBV5-8; clone size: .; CDR3 protein: CASSRGGVDTQYF; CDR3 DNA: TGTGCCAGCAGCCGGGGGGGCGTAGATACGCAGTATTTT
D gene: .; J gene: TRBJ1-2; V gene: TRBV30; clone size: .; CDR3 protein: CAWSGASYTF; CDR3 DNA: TGTGCCTGGAGTGGGGCCAGCTACACCTTC
D gene: TRBD1; J gene: TRBJ1-2; V gene: TRBV11-2; clone size: .; CDR3 protein: CASSSTGGDNYGYTF; CDR3 DNA: TGTGCCAGCAGCTCAACAGGGGGCGATAACTATGGCTACACCTTC
D gene: .; J gene: TRBJ1-4; V gene: TRBV11-3; clone size: .; CDR3 protein: CASSTRRARGEKLFF; CDR3 DNA: TGTGCCAGCAGCACCCGCAGGGCCCGAGGTGAAAAACTGTTTTTT
D gene: TRBD2; J gene: TRBJ2-4; V gene: TRBV7-2; clone size: few; CDR3 protein: CASSLVGGGEKNIQYF; CDR3 DNA: TGTGCCAGCAGCTTAGTCGGGGGGGGCGAGAAAAACATTCAGTACTTC
D gene: .; J gene: TRBJ2-5; V gene: TRBV2; clone size: .; CDR3 protein: CASSRGGPLETQYF; CDR3 DNA: TGTGCCAGCTCTAGGGGGGGGCCATTGGAGACCCAGTACTTC
D gene: .; J gene: TRBJ1-2; V gene: TRBV7-9; clone size: .; CDR3 protein: CASSNIQENLRYTF; CDR3 DNA: TGTGCCAGCAGCAACATACAGGAAAATCTACGCTACACCTTC
D gene: .; J gene: TRBJ1-2; V gene: TRBV19; clone size: .; CDR3 protein: CASRDGSGTNYGYTF; CDR3 DNA: TGTGCCAGTAGGGACGGTTCAGGGACTAACTATGGCTACACCTTC
D gene: TRBD2; J gene: TRBJ2-6; V gene: TRBV4-3; clone size: .; CDR3 protein: CASSQAGGSGANVLTF; CDR3 DNA: TGCGCCAGCAGCCAAGCGGGGGGCTCTGGGGCCAACGTCCTGACTTTC
D gene: TRBD1; J gene: TRBJ2-5; V gene: TRBV4-3; clone size: once; CDR3 protein: CASSQGFGQGARETQYF; CDR3 DNA: TGCGCCAGCAGCCAGGGGTTCGGACAGGGGGCACGGGAGACCCAGTACTTC
D gene: .; J gene: TRBJ1-2; V gene: TRBV6-5; clone size: .; CDR3 protein: CASSRDINYGYTF; CDR3 DNA: TGTGCCAGCAGCCGCGACATAAACTATGGCTACACCTTC
D gene: TRBD1; J gene: TRBJ2-2; V gene: TRBV7-2; clone size: once; CDR3 protein: CASSPRGRTGELFF; CDR3 DNA: TGTGCCAGCAGCCCCAGGGGGCGAACCGGGGAGCTGTTTTTT
D gene: TRBD2; J gene: TRBJ2-2; V gene: TRBV5-1; clone size: once; CDR3 protein: CASSLALAGVTGELFF; CDR3 DNA: TGCGCCAGCAGCTTGGCGCTAGCGGGGGTCACCGGGGAGCTGTTTTTT
D gene: .; J gene: TRBJ2-5; V gene: TRBV5-1; clone size: once; CDR3 protein: CASAWTADGEQYF; CDR3 DNA: TGCGCCAGCGCCTGGACAGCCGATGGAGAGCAGTACTTC
D gene: .; J gene: TRBJ1-5; V gene: TRBV9; clone size: .; CDR3 protein: CASSVEGGQPQHF; CDR3 DNA: TGTGCCAGCAGCGTAGAAGGAGGGCAGCCCCAGCATTTT
D gene: .; J gene: TRBJ2-3; V gene: TRBV19; clone size: .; CDR3 protein: CASSSPPSTDTQYF; CDR3 DNA: TGTGCCAGTAGTTCTCCCCCTAGCACAGATACGCAGTATTTT
D gene: .; J gene: TRBJ2-7; V gene: TRBV11-3; clone size: .; CDR3 protein: CASSLGGPLYEQYF; CDR3 DNA: TGTGCCAGCAGCTTAGGGGGGCCGCTCTACGAGCAGTACTTC
D gene: .; J gene: TRBJ2-1; V gene: TRBV28; clone size: .; CDR3 protein: CASRPQLVFNEQFF; CDR3 DNA: TGTGCCAGCAGACCGCAACTAGTTTTCAATGAGCAGTTCTTC
D gene: TRBD1; J gene: TRBJ2-7; V gene: TRBV14; clone size: .; CDR3 protein: CASSQTRGTGVSYEQYF; CDR3 DNA: TGTGCCAGCAGCCAAACCAGGGGGACAGGGGTTTCCTACGAGCAGTACTTC
D gene: TRBD1; J gene: TRBJ2-7; V gene: TRBV19; clone size: .; CDR3 protein: CASSIEGGQGLRYEQYF; CDR3 DNA: TGTGCCAGTAGTATAGAAGGTGGACAGGGGTTGAGGTACGAGCAGTACTTC
D gene: TRBD2; J gene: TRBJ2-1; V gene: TRBV13; clone size: .; CDR3 protein: CASSRPTSGGRYEQFF; CDR3 DNA: TGTGCTAGCAGCCGCCCCACTAGCGGGGGCCGGTATGAGCAGTTCTTC
D gene: .; J gene: TRBJ2-7; V gene: TRBV11-1; clone size: .; CDR3 protein: CASSPRAYEQYF; CDR3 DNA: TGTGCCAGCAGCCCTCGAGCCTACGAGCAGTACTTC
D gene: .; J gene: TRBJ1-5; V gene: TRBV13; clone size: few; CDR3 protein: CASRQSDSNQPQHF; CDR3 DNA: TGTGCCAGCAGGCAAAGCGACAGTAATCAGCCCCAGCATTTT
D gene: .; J gene: TRBJ2-7; V gene: TRBV6-1; clone size: .; CDR3 protein: CASSDGRSYEQYF; CDR3 DNA: TGTGCCAGCAGTGATGGCAGGTCCTACGAGCAGTACTTC
D gene: .; J gene: TRBJ1-2; V gene: TRBV9; clone size: .; CDR3 protein: CASSVGRLNYGYTF; CDR3 DNA: TGTGCCAGCAGCGTAGGGAGGCTGAACTATGGCTACACCTTC
D gene: .; J gene: TRBJ1-5; V gene: TRBV27; clone size: .; CDR3 protein: CASRLTGQNTPEPQHF; CDR3 DNA: TGTGCCAGCAGATTAACGGGACAAAACACACCCGAGCCCCAGCATTTT
D gene: .; J gene: TRBJ2-3; V gene: TRBV4-2; clone size: .; CDR3 protein: CASSPGTGNTQYF; CDR3 DNA: TGTGCCAGCAGCCCAGGAACGGGGAATACGCAGTATTTT